This T cell receptor beta chain was found in a study of T-cell reconstitution after alpha-beta-depleted transplantation in children. The TCRbeta library was prepared with unique molecular identifiers. Each CDR3 protein is one row after TCRdb ran MiXCR on the PCR reads. The table includes some 300,000 distinct CDR3 sequences, around a tenth detected once. Study observations and caveats: It was reported that alpha-beta T cells came from several hundred expanded graft clones (about two months after transplant).

Remarks on this clonotype: The target antigen is unknown.

V was shortened by 5 bases and J by 2 bases, with 18 bases between the two germline ends. Germline-derived CDR1 and CDR2 are SEHNR and FQNEAQ (reference sequence). The CDR3 runs to 16 residues. Sequencing was performed on PBMCs, taken before TCRalphabeta/CD19-depleted stem cell transplant. This TCR was sampled from a boy under two years old with acute myeloid leukemia, due to receive a stem cell transplant. This rearrangement joins TRBV7-9 to TRBJ1-2, with D possibly matching TRBD1 (6 bases). The CDR3 region is CASSLLPGEANYGYTF. CDR3 nucleotides: TGTGCCAGCAGCCTTCTTCCAGGGGAAGCAAACTATGGCTACACCTTC.